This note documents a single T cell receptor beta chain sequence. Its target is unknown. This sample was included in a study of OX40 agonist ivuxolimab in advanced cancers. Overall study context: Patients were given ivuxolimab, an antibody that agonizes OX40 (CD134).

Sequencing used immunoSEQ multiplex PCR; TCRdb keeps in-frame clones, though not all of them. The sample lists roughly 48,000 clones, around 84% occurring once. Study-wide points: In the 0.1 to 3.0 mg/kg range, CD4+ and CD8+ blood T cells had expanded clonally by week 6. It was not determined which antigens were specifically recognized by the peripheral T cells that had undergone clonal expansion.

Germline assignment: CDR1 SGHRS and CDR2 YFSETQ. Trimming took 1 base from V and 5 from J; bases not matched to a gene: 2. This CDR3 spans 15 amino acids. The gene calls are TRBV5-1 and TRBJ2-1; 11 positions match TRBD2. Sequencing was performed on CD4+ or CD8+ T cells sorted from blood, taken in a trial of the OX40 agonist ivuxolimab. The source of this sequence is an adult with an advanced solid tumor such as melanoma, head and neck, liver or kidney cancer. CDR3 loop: CASSLMTSGNNEQFF. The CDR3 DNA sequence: TGCGCCAGCAGCTTGATGACTAGCGGGAACAATGAGCAGTTCTTC.